The present TCR beta chain was sequenced within a study of human T cells and chemical hapten exposure. Study summary: While the approximately 22-week study was under way, patients received diphenylcyclopropenone on the scalp every week. Largely, small differences in pooled library volume made per-sample TCR yields vary.

Time point described: patch test 3, about 24 weeks after DPC sensitization. Treatment: therapeutic diphenylcyclopropenone sensitization with weekly scalp DPC. Blood draws preceded each patch test application. Germline V gene data show CDR1 as ENHRY and CDR2 as SYGVKD. Trimming took 11 bases from V and 8 from J, leaving 24 bases between them. CDR3 length: 14 amino acids. The study used a library that attached unique molecular identifiers to individual cDNA molecules. TCRdb called the RACE reads again in MiXCR, with one record for every CDR3 protein. The profile shows approximately 160,000 distinct CDR3 sequences, roughly 25% of them singletons.

This chain joins TRBV10-3 and TRBJ1-2; D possibly corresponds to TRBD1 (6 bases). This sample comprised whole blood, obtained in connection with sensitization to the hapten diphenylcyclopropenone (DPC). The receptor comes from a woman between 18 and 29 years old with alopecia areata. Some clones in this sample may be carry-over from other donors' samples. The CDR3 reads CAHRGAVETAGYTF. The DNA for the CDR3 is TGTGCCCATCGGGGGGCCGTAGAAACGGCGGGCTACACCTTC.